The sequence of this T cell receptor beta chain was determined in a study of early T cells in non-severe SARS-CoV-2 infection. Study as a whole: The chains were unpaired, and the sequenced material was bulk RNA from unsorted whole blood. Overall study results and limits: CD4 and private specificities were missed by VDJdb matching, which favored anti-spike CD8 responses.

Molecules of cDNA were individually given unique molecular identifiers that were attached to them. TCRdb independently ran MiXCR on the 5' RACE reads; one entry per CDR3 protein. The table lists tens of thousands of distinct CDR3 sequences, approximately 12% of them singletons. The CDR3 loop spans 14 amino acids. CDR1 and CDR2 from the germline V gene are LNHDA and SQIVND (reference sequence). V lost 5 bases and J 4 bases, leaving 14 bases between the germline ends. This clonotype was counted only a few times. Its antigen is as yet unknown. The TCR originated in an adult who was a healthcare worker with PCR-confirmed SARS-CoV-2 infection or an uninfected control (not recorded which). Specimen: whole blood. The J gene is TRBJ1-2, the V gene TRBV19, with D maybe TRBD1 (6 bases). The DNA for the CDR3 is TGTGCCAGTAGTGCTCCGGGACATATCTATGGCTACACCTTC. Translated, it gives CASSAPGHIYGYTF.